This is a list of T cell receptor beta chains from one sample in a study of radiotherapy plus CTLA-4 blockade in lung cancer. The method was immunoSEQ multiplex PCR; TCRdb's version includes in-frame clones alone and lacks a portion of them. The sample gives some 64,000 clones, roughly 76% of which show up once; roughly 15% is in the top ten. The source material was peripheral blood, sampled from a patient treated with radiotherapy plus ipilimumab. Source of these receptors: a human donor with non-small cell lung cancer whose response to radiotherapy plus ipilimumab could not be evaluated. Some clones in this sample may be carry-over from other donors' samples. Each CDR3 is given without its conserved first and last residue. Each record gives: CDR3 length, V gene, J gene, CDR3 protein.

length: 11; V: TRBV6-1; J: TRBJ1-4; CDR3: ASRGGTNEKLF
length: 11; V: TRBV4-1; J: TRBJ2-7; CDR3: ASSPASSYEQY
length: 13; V: TRBV6-5; J: TRBJ1-1; CDR3: ASSYATGVGTEAF
length: 12; V: TRBV27; J: TRBJ1-1; CDR3: ASSWGQGNTEAF
length: 9; V: TRBV6-5; J: TRBJ2-1; CDR3: ASSRYNEQF
length: 11; V: TRBV4-2; J: TRBJ2-5; CDR3: ASSQGGLETQY
length: 13; V: TRBV18; J: TRBJ2-2; CDR3: ASSTGLAGTGELF
length: 12; V: TRBV29-1; J: TRBJ2-2; CDR3: SVEEGGLAGELF
length: 14; V: TRBV6-1; J: TRBJ1-1; CDR3: ASSEDRVAGNTEAF
length: 13; V: TRBV6-5; J: TRBJ2-3; CDR3: ASSTRTPSTDTQY
length: 13; V: TRBV6-5; J: TRBJ2-4; CDR3: ASSPLTSGENIQY
length: 14; V: TRBV7-2; J: TRBJ2-1; CDR3: ASSLAPTSGYNEQF
length: 15; V: TRBV4-1; J: TRBJ2-1; CDR3: ASSHISGGALRNEQF
length: 11; V: TRBV5-4; J: TRBJ1-2; CDR3: ASSFYQGTGYT
length: 14; V: TRBV2; J: TRBJ1-2; CDR3: ASSEGTGGANYGYT
length: 11; V: TRBV11-2; J: TRBJ2-5; CDR3: ASSLGGWETQY
length: 13; V: TRBV27; J: TRBJ2-7; CDR3: ASSLEPGQGYEQY
length: 13; V: TRBV11-1; J: TRBJ2-7; CDR3: ATSGQGFGAYEQY
length: 13; V: TRBV10-1; J: TRBJ1-2; CDR3: ASSEGTGWRGGYT
length: 11; V: TRBV2; J: TRBJ1-3; CDR3: ASSGTAGNTIY
length: 10; V: TRBV6-1; J: TRBJ2-7; CDR3: ASSRTPYEQY
length: 12; V: TRBV9; J: TRBJ2-7; CDR3: ASSVKGFLDEQY
length: 11; V: TRBV5-1; J: TRBJ1-3; CDR3: ASSLDSGNTIY
length: 7; V: TRBV29-1; J: TRBJ1-2; CDR3: SVESRET
length: 12; V: TRBV7-2; J: TRBJ2-5; CDR3: ASSPSGGVKTQY
length: 13; V: TRBV7-2; J: TRBJ2-3; CDR3: ASSFGTSGTDTQY
length: 10; V: TRBV21-1; J: TRBJ2-7; CDR3: ASSKSVSEQY
length: 12; V: TRBV6-6; J: TRBJ1-2; CDR3: ASILTSHNYGYT
length: 11; V: TRBV2; J: TRBJ2-1; CDR3: ASDSYSYNEQF
length: 11; V: TRBV19; J: TRBJ1-2; CDR3: ASSITGWDGYT
length: 15; V: TRBV5-1; J: TRBJ2-1; CDR3: ASSPGLSGSSYNEQF
length: 12; V: TRBV6-5; J: TRBJ1-2; CDR3: ASSPRGIFRGYT
length: 13; V: TRBV25-1; J: TRBJ2-5; CDR3: ASSEFRGTQETQY
length: 13; V: TRBV9; J: TRBJ1-4; CDR3: ASSVGNSLNEKLF
length: 14; V: TRBV5-4; J: TRBJ2-5; CDR3: ASSPATSGGEETQY
length: 11; V: TRBV27; J: TRBJ2-7; CDR3: ASSSRQFSKQY